Below, one T cell receptor beta chain is given with its context. Its antigen remains unidentified. Mismatch with germline at one junction end may stem from a read error. Germline loops: CDR1 SSHAT, CDR2 FNYEAQ (reference sequence). The CDR3 covers 14 residues. The sample comes from a study of T cells after posttransplantation cyclophosphamide. Findings and caveats of the study: Later post-transplant blood repertoires were often dominated by donor CD8+ memory clones. Recipient CMV seropositivity and CMV reactivation strongly tracked TRB clonality.

The repertoire was sequenced with immunoSEQ multiplex PCR; TCRdb's copy has only in-frame clones and lacks some. The data hold 50,000 to 55,000 clones, with roughly 86% observed a single time. The clonotype was recovered from a man aged 25 to 45 with a blood cancer, CMV-positive, and with a related stem cell donor. Specimen: PBMCs. The chain has TRBV7-7 and TRBJ2-3; D might be TRBD2 (5 bases). The CDR3: CASSLVPGGDTQYF. In nucleotides, the CDR3 is TGTGCTAGCAGCTTAGTGCCGGGCGGGGATACGCAGTATTTT.